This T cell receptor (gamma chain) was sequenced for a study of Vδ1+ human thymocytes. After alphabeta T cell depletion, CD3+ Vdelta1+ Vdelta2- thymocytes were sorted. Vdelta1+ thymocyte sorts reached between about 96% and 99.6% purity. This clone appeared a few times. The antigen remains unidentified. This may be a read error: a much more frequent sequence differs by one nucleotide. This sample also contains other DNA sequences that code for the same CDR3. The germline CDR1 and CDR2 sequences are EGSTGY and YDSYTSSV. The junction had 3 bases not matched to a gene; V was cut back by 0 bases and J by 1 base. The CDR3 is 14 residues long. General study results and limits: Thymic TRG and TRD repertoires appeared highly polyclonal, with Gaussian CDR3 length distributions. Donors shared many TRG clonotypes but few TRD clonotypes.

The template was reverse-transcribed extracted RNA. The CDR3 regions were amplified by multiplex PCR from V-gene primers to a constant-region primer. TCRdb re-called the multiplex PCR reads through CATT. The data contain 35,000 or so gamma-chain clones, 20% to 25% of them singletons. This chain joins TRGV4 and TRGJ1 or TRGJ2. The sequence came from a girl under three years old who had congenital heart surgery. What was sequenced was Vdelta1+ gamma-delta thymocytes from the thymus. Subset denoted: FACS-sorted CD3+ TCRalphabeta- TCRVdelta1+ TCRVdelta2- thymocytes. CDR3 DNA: TGTGCCACCTGGGATGGGCGAAATTATTATAAGAAACTCTTT. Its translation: CATWDGRNYYKKLF.